The 17 T cell receptor beta chains given below trace back to one sample, sequenced in a study of metastatic and nonmetastatic thyroid tumors. Thyroid surgery took place with no prior treatment in any patient. TCRdb re-called clones via MiXCR from the PCR reads. The data show about 82,000 clones, with around 12% seen just once and 7% to 10% held by the top ten. The sample consisted of tumor tissue. Receptor source: a female donor with papillary thyroid cancer or a benign thyroid nodule (not recorded which). Some clones in this sample may be carry-over from other donors' samples.

This clone was counted at least ten times. The rearrangement joins TRBV6-1 to TRBJ2-3; 11 bases match TRBD2. CDR3 length: 18 amino acids. V shed 4 bases, J shed 2 bases, and the junction held 11 bases outside the gene matches. CDR1 MNHNS and CDR2 SASEGT come from the germline V gene. In DNA, the CDR3 is TGTGCCAGCAGTGGTACCCTTAGCGGGAGGGCCCTCACAGATACGCAGTATTTT. Its translation: CASSGTLSGRALTDTQYF.

Comment on this clone: An end of the junction does not agree with germline; a read error may underlie this. This rearrangement joins TRBV5-5 to TRBJ2-2, with D perhaps matching TRBD2 (5 bases). The CDR3 sequence is 15 residues long. CDR1 is SGHKS, CDR2 YYEKEE, per germline (reference sequence). The CDR3 spells CASSVMAGSDGELFF. DNA of the CDR3: TGTGCCAGCAGCGTAATGGCGGGCTCAGACGGGGAGCTTTTTTTT.

This clone has ten or more counts. The rearrangement links TRBV6-2 or TRBV6-3 to TRBJ2-1; 10 bases are shared with TRBD2. The CDR3 length is 15 residues. Germline loops: CDR1 MNHEY, CDR2 SVGEGT. J lost 7 bases, V lost 2 bases, and 5 bases had no gene match. The CDR3 region has the DNA TGTGCCAGCAGTTACGTGCTAGCGGGAGTAAATGAGCAGTTCTTC. Translating gives CASSYVLAGVNEQFF.

This clone has a count of ten or more. The rearrangement joins TRBV6-1 to TRBJ2-1, with 8 bases lining up with TRBD2. Looked up from germline, CDR1 is MNHNS and CDR2 is SASEGT. The CDR3 extends over 12 amino acids. V trimming: 7 bases; J trimming: 9 bases; junction bases outside the gene matches: 5. CDR3 DNA: TGTGCCAGCATCGGGAGGGGTAGTGAGCAGTTCTTC. This sequence encodes CASIGRGSEQFF.

This clone was observed a handful of times. This may come from a read error, since a much larger clone is one base off. The gene calls are TRBV28 and TRBJ2-5; 7 positions match TRBD2. The V and J ends lost 7 bases and 4 bases, in that order; junction bases with no gene match: 12. Germline V gene lookup returns CDR1 MDHEN and CDR2 SYDVKM. CDR3 size: 15 residues. The CDR3 coding sequence is TGTGCCAGCAACCTCATTGGGGGGGGTTTAGAGACCCAGTACTTC. Translated, it gives CASNLIGGGLETQYF.

This clone was found a few times. A much more abundant neighbour one base away suggests this may be a read error. The chain uses TRBV15 and TRBJ1-5; 7 bases map to TRBD1. CDR1 is LNHNV, CDR2 YYDKDF, per germline (reference sequence). V was clipped by 2 bases and J by 5 bases; unmatched bases: 6. This CDR3 has 15 residues. The CDR3: CATSRYRGIDQPQHF. In DNA, the CDR3 is TGTGCCACCAGCAGATACAGGGGTATTGATCAGCCCCAGCATTTT.

This clone was picked up many times. The chain carries TRBV7-8 and TRBJ1-3; TRBD1 is a possible D gene (5 bases). Germline loops: CDR1 SGHVS, CDR2 FQNEAQ. The CDR3 totals 15 residues. Between the trimmed V and J ends, which lost 4 bases and 4 bases, there was a span of 14 bases. CDR3 bases: TGTGCCAGCAGCTCCCAAGGCCGGGGCGGAAACACCATATATTTT. Translated, it gives CASSSQGRGGNTIYF.

This clone was observed many times. The chain couples TRBV5-1 to TRBJ2-5; D call uncertain. Germline V gives CDR1 SGHRS, CDR2 YFSETQ. This CDR3 contains 15 residues. V was pared by 0 bases and J by 5 bases, with 14 bases between. The CDR3 DNA follows: TGCGCCAGCAGCTTGGGACACTCCCAAGTGGAGACCCAGTACTTC. Amino acids: CASSLGHSQVETQYF.

Notes on this clone: This may be a read error: a much more frequent sequence differs by one nucleotide. The V gene is TRBV20-1, the J gene TRBJ2-4; tentatively, D is TRBD1 or TRBD2 (5 bases each). V gave up 2 bases and J gave up 1 base, with 15 bases separating them. Looked up from germline, CDR1 is DFQATT and CDR2 is SNEGSKA (reference sequence). The CDR3 is 16 amino acids. CDR3 loop: CSARSSGQWAKNIQYF. The CDR3 coding sequence is TGCAGTGCTAGAAGCTCGGGGCAATGGGCCAAAAACATTCAGTACTTC.

This clone was seen only a few times. Other nucleotide sequences in the sample specify the same CDR3. The V call is TRBV18, the J call TRBJ2-2; 7 nucleotides agree with TRBD1. CDR1 is KGHSH and CDR2 is LQKENI in the germline V gene. Trimming took 4 bases from V and 8 from J; bases not matched to a gene: 10. This CDR3 region has 15 residues. CDR3 nucleotide sequence: TGTGCCAGCTCACTACACCAAGGGGGCACAGGGGAGCTGTTTTTT. As protein: CASSLHQGGTGELFF.

This clone was counted between two and nine times. Just one base apart from a much larger clone, this may be a read error. V and J are TRBV6-1 and TRBJ2-7, with a weak D call TRBD2 (6 bases). CDR1 and CDR2 from the germline V gene are MNHNS and SASEGT. Trimming left V 4 bases short and J 4 bases short, with 14 bases between. This CDR3 spans 14 amino acids. This CDR3 is CASSVASERYEQYF. The CDR3, as DNA: TGTGCCAGCAGTGTTGCTAGCGAGCGTTACGAGCAGTACTTC.

As regards this clone: A much larger clone sits a single nucleotide away, making a read error possible. This rearrangement joins TRBV20-1 to TRBJ2-4; tentative D call: TRBD2 (5 bases). The germline gives CDR1 DFQATT, CDR2 SNEGSKA (reference sequence). This CDR3 region has 13 residues. The CDR3 loop reads CSEGLVAKNIKYF. CDR3 bases: TGCAGTGAAGGACTTGTAGCCAAAAACATTAAGTACTTC.

At least ten counts were recorded for this clone. The rearrangement joins TRBV6-1 to TRBJ2-3; D remains ambiguous. Germline-derived CDR1 and CDR2 are MNHNS and SASEGT. This CDR3 contains 14 residues. The CDR3 DNA is TGTGCGTCCAGACGGGTAGCTTCCACAGATACGCAGTATTTT. Amino acids: CASRRVASTDTQYF.

A few counts support this clone. A much more abundant neighbour one base away suggests this may be a read error. The chain combines TRBV9 with TRBJ2-1; D is perhaps TRBD2 (5 bases). Trimming left V 5 bases short and J 9 bases short, with 9 bases between. The germline gives CDR1 SGDLS, CDR2 YYNGEE. CDR3 length: 11 amino acids. CDR3 loop: CASRGEREQFF. The DNA of the CDR3 is TGTGCCAGCAGGGGAGAACGTGAGCAGTTCTTC.

The sample holds many counts of this clone. The same CDR3 arises from other DNA sequences in this sample as well. The chain carries TRBV7-9 and TRBJ2-5; no clear D. V shed 1 base and J shed 5 bases, with 8 bases lying between them. CDR1 SEHNR and CDR2 FQNEAQ come from the germline V gene (reference sequence). The CDR3 length is 13 residues. The CDR3 nucleotides read TGTGCCAGCAGCTTAGGGGCCAGGGAGACCCAGTACTTC. Translating it yields CASSLGARETQYF.

This clone was seen at least ten times. V gene TRBV6-2 or TRBV6-3 combines with J gene TRBJ1-1, with 9 bases that match TRBD1. Germline loops: CDR1 MNHEY, CDR2 SVGEGT. The CDR3 has 15 residues. V gave up 5 bases and J gave up 0 bases; unmatched junction bases: 4. CDR3 loop: CASSPTGGMNTEAFF. The CDR3 coding sequence is TGTGCCAGCAGTCCCACAGGGGGCATGAACACTGAAGCTTTCTTT.

The chain is built from TRBV7-9 and TRBJ2-2; D unresolved. Germline V gives CDR1 SEHNR, CDR2 FQNEAQ (reference sequence). The V and J ends lost 5 bases and 7 bases respectively, with 5 bases between them. This CDR3 has 11 residues. The CDR3 nucleotides read TGTGCCAGCAGCCAGAGCGGGGAGCTGTTTTTT. It codes for CASSQSGELFF.